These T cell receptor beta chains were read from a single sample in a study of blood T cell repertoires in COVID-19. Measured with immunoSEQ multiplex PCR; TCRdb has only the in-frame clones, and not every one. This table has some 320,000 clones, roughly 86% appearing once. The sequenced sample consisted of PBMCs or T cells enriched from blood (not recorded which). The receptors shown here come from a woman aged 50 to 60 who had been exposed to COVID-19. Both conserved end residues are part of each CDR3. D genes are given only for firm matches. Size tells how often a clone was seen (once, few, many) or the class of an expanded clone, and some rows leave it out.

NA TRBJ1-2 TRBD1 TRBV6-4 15 CASSDFPGTGFGYTF TGTGCCAGCAGTGACTTTCCCGGGACAGGGTTTGGCTACACCTTC
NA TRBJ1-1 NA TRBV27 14 CASSPHLGYTEAFF TGTGCCAGCAGTCCCCATCTAGGATACACTGAAGCTTTCTTT
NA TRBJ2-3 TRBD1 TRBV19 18 CASSSYSGTATSTDTQYF TGTGCCAGTAGTTCATATTCCGGGACAGCCACTAGCACAGATACGCAGTATTTT
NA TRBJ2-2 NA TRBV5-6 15 CASSLDGRNTGELFF TGTGCCAGCAGCTTGGATGGCAGGAACACCGGGGAGCTGTTTTTT
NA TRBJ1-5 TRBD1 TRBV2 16 CASSERTGQSNQPQHF TGTGCCAGCAGTGAACGGACAGGGCAGAGCAATCAGCCCCAGCATTTT
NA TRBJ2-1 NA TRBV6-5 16 CASSSGLLSSYNEQFF TGTGCCAGCAGTTCTGGACTACTGAGCTCCTACAATGAGCAGTTCTTC
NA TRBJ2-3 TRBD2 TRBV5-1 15 CASSMWTSGGDTQYF TGCGCCAGCAGCATGTGGACTAGCGGAGGAGATACGCAGTATTTT
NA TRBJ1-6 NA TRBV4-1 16 CASSQSRSSYNSPLHF TGCGCCAGCAGCCAATCGAGGAGCTCCTATAATTCACCCCTCCACTTT
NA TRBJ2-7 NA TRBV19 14 CASSMDRTTYEQYF TGTGCCAGTAGTATGGACCGGACTACCTACGAGCAGTACTTC
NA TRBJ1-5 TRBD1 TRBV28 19 CASSSPTNRDRVGNQPQHF TGTGCCAGCAGCTCTCCCACGAACCGGGACAGGGTCGGCAATCAGCCCCAGCATTTT
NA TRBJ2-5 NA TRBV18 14 CASSPGQRQETQYF TGTGCCAGCTCACCAGGACAGAGACAAGAGACCCAGTACTTC
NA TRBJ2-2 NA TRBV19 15 CASSIDFVLTGELFF TGTGCCAGTAGTATAGATTTCGTACTCACCGGGGAGCTGTTTTTT
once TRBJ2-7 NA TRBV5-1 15 CASSSPGQDYGEQYF TGCGCCAGCAGCTCCCCGGGACAAGACTACGGAGAGCAGTACTTC
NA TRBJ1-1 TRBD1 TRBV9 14 CASSATEGASEAFF TGTGCCAGCAGCGCTACCGAGGGGGCCTCTGAAGCTTTCTTT
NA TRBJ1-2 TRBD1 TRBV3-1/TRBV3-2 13 CASSQSTGSGYTF TGTGCCAGCAGCCAATCGACAGGGAGTGGCTACACCTTC
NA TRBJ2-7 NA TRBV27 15 CASSLGAGATYEQYF TGTGCCAGCAGTTTAGGAGCAGGGGCTACCTACGAGCAGTACTTC
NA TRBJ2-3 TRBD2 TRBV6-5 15 CASSHTSGGAFKQYF TGTGCCAGCAGTCACACTAGCGGGGGGGCCTTTAAGCAGTATTTT
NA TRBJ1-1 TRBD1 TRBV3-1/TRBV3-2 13 CASSLTGFTEAFF TGTGCCAGCAGCCTGACAGGGTTCACTGAAGCTTTCTTT
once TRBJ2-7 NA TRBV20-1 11 CSARPGYEQYF TGCAGTGCTAGGCCAGGGTACGAGCAGTACTTC
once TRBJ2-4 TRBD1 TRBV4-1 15 CASSPDREAKNIQYF TGCGCCAGCAGCCCCGACAGGGAAGCCAAAAACATTCAGTACTTC
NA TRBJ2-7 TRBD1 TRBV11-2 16 CASTPNIGTGIYEQYF TGTGCCAGCACCCCTAACATCGGGACAGGGATATACGAGCAGTACTTC
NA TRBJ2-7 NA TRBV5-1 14 CASSLESGVNEQYF TGCGCCAGCAGCTTGGAGTCAGGGGTCAACGAGCAGTACTTC
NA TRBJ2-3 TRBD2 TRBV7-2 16 CASSLVFERGRDTQYF TGTGCCAGCAGCTTAGTGTTTGAGCGGGGGAGAGATACGCAGTATTTT
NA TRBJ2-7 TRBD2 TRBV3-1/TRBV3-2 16 CASSQRGLAAAYEQYF TGTGCCAGCAGCCAAAGGGGACTAGCGGCGGCCTACGAGCAGTACTTC
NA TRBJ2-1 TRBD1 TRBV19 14 CATQGQGASNEQFF TGTGCCACTCAGGGACAGGGGGCTTCGAATGAGCAGTTCTTC
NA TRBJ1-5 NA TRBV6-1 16 CASSGSGLPLNQPQHF TGTGCCAGCAGTGGCTCGGGACTTCCGCTCAATCAGCCCCAGCATTTT
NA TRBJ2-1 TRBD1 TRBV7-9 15 CASSRTGGKHNEQFF TGTGCCAGCAGCAGGACAGGGGGGAAACACAATGAGCAGTTCTTC
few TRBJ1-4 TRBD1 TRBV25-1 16 CASSETWTGVLEKLFF TGTGCCAGCAGTGAGACGTGGACAGGCGTACTTGAAAAACTGTTTTTT
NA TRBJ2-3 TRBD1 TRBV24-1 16 CATSDPGQGWPDTQYF TGTGCCACCAGTGATCCCGGACAGGGTTGGCCAGATACGCAGTATTTT
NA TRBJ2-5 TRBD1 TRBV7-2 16 CASSKSPWDSQETQYF TGTGCCAGCAGTAAATCACCCTGGGACAGTCAAGAGACCCAGTACTTC
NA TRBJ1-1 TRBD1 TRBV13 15 CASSLEVGQGPEAFF TGTGCCAGCAGCTTAGAGGTCGGACAGGGCCCTGAAGCTTTCTTT
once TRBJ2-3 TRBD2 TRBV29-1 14 CSVLRAGGTDTQYF TGCAGCGTTCTTAGGGCGGGGGGAACAGATACGCAGTATTTT
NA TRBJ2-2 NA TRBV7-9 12 CASRLNTGELFF TGTGCCAGCCGCCTAAACACCGGGGAGCTGTTTTTT
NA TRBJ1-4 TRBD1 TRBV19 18 CASSRSGDSRRGWEKLFF TGTGCCAGTAGCAGATCAGGGGACAGCCGGCGCGGTTGGGAAAAACTGTTTTTT
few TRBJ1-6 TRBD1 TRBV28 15 CASSPIDRDASPLHF TGTGCCAGCAGTCCCATCGACAGGGATGCTTCACCCCTCCACTTT
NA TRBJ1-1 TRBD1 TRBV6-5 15 CASSGVAGGGTEAFF TGTGCCAGCAGCGGGGTGGCAGGGGGCGGTACTGAAGCTTTCTTT
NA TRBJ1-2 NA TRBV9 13 CASSAQGSYGYTF TGTGCCAGCAGCGCCCAGGGATCCTATGGCTACACCTTC
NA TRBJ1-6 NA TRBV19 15 CASSIERQGYSPLHF TGTGCCAGTAGTATAGAAAGGCAGGGGTATTCACCCCTCCACTTT
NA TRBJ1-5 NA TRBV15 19 CATSRVFFSSVEGNQPQHF TGTGCCACCAGCAGAGTATTTTTTAGTTCCGTCGAGGGCAATCAGCCCCAGCATTTT
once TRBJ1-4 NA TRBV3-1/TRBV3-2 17 CASSSDSLGSTNEKLFF TGTGCCAGCAGCAGCGACAGCCTGGGGTCAACTAATGAAAAACTGTTTTTT
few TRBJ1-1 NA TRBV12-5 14 CASGLGTVNTEAFF TGTGCTAGTGGTTTGGGGACAGTGAACACTGAAGCTTTCTTT
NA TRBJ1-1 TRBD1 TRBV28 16 CASSSPGGQVNTEAFF TGTGCCAGCAGTTCACCAGGGGGTCAGGTGAACACTGAAGCTTTCTTT
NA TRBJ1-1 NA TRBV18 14 CASSPYKDNPEAFF TGTGCCAGCTCACCATATAAGGACAATCCTGAAGCTTTCTTT
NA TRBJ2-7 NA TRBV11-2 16 CASSIDPTGLGYEQYF TGTGCCAGCAGCATCGACCCGACTGGGTTGGGCTACGAGCAGTACTTC
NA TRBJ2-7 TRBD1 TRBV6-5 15 CASSPGTGDSYEQYF TGTGCCAGCAGTCCAGGGACAGGGGACTCCTACGAGCAGTACTTC
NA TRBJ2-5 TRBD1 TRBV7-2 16 CASSFNGQGARETQYF TGTGCCAGCAGCTTCAACGGACAGGGGGCGCGGGAGACCCAGTACTTC
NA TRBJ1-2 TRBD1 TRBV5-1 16 CASSLTGGEANYGYTF TGCGCCAGCAGCCTGACAGGGGGGGAAGCTAACTATGGCTACACCTTC
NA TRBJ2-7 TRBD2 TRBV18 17 CASSRRDLGTTHYEQYF TGTGCCAGCTCACGACGGGACCTCGGGACTACTCACTACGAGCAGTACTTC
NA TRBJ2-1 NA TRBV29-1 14 CSATGGGTYNEQFF TGCAGCGCTACCGGGGGAGGTACATACAATGAGCAGTTCTTC
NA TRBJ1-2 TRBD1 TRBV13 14 CASSGRTGDYGYTF TGTGCCAGCAGCGGAAGGACAGGGGACTATGGCTACACCTTC
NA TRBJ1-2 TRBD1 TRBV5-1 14 CASSSGQGAYGYTF TGCGCCAGCAGCTCGGGACAGGGCGCCTATGGCTACACCTTC
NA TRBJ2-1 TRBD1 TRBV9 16 CASSPWGQGSYNEQFF TGTGCCAGCAGCCCATGGGGACAGGGCTCCTACAATGAGCAGTTCTTC
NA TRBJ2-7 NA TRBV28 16 CASSLSTEYSSYEQYF TGTGCCAGCAGTTTAAGCACAGAATATAGCTCCTACGAGCAGTACTTC
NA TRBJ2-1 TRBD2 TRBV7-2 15 CASSLLAGGGNEQFF TGTGCCAGCAGCTTACTCGCGGGGGGTGGAAATGAGCAGTTCTTC
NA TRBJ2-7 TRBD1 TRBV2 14 CASSKDRGNYEQYF TGTGCCAGCAGCAAGGACAGGGGGAACTACGAGCAGTACTTC
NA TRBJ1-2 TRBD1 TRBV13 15 CASSLRQGRRYGYTF TGTGCCAGCAGCTTAAGACAGGGGAGGCGATATGGCTACACCTTC
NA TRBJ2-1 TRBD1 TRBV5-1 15 CASRVTGQRTDEQFF TGCGCCAGCAGGGTGACGGGACAGCGTACGGATGAGCAGTTCTTC
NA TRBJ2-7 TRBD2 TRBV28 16 CASSPPAGGLSYEQYF TGTGCCAGCAGTCCCCCAGCGGGGGGGCTCTCCTACGAGCAGTACTTC
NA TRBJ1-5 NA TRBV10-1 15 CASSKPGCSNQPQHF TGCGCCAGCAGCAAGCCAGGGTGTAGCAATCAGCCCCAGCATTTT
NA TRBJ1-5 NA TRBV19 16 CASSPSGGAGNQPQHF TGTGCCAGTAGTCCGAGTGGGGGGGCTGGCAATCAGCCCCAGCATTTT